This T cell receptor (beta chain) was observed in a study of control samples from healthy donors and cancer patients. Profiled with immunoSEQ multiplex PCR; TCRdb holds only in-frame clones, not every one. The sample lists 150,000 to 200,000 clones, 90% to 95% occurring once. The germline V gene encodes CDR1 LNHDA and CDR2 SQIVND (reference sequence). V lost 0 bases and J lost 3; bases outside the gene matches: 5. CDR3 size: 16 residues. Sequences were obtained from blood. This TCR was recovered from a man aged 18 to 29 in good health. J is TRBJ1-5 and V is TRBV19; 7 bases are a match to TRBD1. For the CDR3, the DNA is TGTGCCAGTAGTATAGATCCCGGGACAGACAATCAGCCCCAGCATTTT. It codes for CASSIDPGTDNQPQHF.